This T cell receptor beta chain came from a study of PD-1 blockade in classical Hodgkin lymphoma. Study-level points and caveats: By C4D1, CD4+ diversity increased significantly, especially in complete responders.

The repertoire was sequenced with immunoSEQ multiplex PCR; TCRdb's copy has only in-frame clones and lacks some. The sample lists roughly 150,000 clones, approximately 80% seen once, with 7.5% to 10% in the top ten. Patients all relapsed after autologous stem cell transplantation, and there was variation in brentuximab vedotin exposure. Patients showed best responses of complete response, partial response or progressive disease. The germline CDR1 and CDR2 sequences are MNHNY and SVGAGI (reference sequence). The CDR3 has 16 amino acids. The V gene end was trimmed by 2 bases and the J gene end by 4 bases; junction bases not matched to a gene: 6. As concerns this clone: Its antigen is as yet unknown.

The source was peripheral blood mononuclear cells (PBMCs), collected before the second cycle of nivolumab. This TCR came from a human donor with classical Hodgkin lymphoma. V usage is TRBV6-6 and J usage is TRBJ1-4; 8 nucleotides agree with TRBD1. CDR3 sequence: CASSYPRQGLNEKLFF. The CDR3 DNA is TGTGCCAGCAGTTACCCCCGACAGGGGCTTAATGAAAAACTGTTTTTT.